This T cell receptor beta chain was sequenced in a study of T cells in Graves' hyperthyroidism and ophthalmopathy. Notes on the study in general: Clonotypes that were expanded in thyroid above 0.001 mostly appeared in blood too.

From RNA transcripts, TCR beta CDR3 regions were amplified. HTBI primers drove first-round RT-PCR of the TCR CDR3. MiXCR, applied by TCRdb to the multiplex PCR reads, yields one record per CDR3 protein. The sample has approximately 870,000 distinct CDR3 sequences; approximately 40% are singletons. Exclusion followed for patients with uncontrolled infection, other autoimmune disease, pregnancy or lactation. Germline loops: CDR1 SNHLY, CDR2 FYNNEI. CDR3 length: 11 amino acids. Trimming cost V 4 bases and J 9 bases, with 9 bases left between them. In this sample, this clonotype turned up many times. The antigen is unknown.

V gene TRBV2 combines with J gene TRBJ1-1; D possibly corresponds to TRBD1 (5 bases). Sequenced sample: blood. This TCR derives from a man aged 18 to 29 with Graves' hyperthyroidism. CDR3: CASSGDVKAFF. CDR3 in DNA: TGTGCCAGCAGTGGGGACGTCAAAGCTTTCTTT.